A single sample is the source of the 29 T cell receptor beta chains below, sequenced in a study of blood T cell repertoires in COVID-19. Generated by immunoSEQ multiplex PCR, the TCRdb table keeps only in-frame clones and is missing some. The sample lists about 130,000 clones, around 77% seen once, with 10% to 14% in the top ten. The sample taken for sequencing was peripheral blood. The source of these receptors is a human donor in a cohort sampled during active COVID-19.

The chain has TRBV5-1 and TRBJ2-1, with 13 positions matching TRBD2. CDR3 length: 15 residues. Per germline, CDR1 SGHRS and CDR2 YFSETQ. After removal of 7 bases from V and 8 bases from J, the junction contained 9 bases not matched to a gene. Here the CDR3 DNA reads TGCGCCAGCGCCTGGGGGACTAGCGGGGTATATGAGCAGTTCTTC. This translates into CASAWGTSGVYEQFF.

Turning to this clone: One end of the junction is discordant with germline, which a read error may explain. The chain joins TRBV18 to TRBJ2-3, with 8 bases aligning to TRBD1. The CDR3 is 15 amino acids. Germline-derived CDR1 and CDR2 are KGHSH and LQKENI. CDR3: CASSPQGDVTDTQYF. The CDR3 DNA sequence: TGTGCCAGCTCGCCACAGGGGGACGTGACAGATACGCAGTATTTT.

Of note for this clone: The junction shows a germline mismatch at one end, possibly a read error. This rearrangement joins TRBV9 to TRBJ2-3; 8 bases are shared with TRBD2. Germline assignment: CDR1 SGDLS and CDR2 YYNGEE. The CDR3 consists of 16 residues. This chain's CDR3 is CASSVGAGEGTNTQYF. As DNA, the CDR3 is TGTGCCAGCAGCGTAGGAGCGGGGGAAGGCACAAATACGCAGTATTTT.

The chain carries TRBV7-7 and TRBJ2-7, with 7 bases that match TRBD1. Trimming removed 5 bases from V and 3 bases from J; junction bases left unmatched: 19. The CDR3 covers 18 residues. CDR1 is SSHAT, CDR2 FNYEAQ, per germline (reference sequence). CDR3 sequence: CASSHEITRSTGFYEQYF. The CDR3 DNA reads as TGTGCCAGCAGCCACGAAATCACCCGCTCGACAGGGTTCTACGAGCAGTACTTC.

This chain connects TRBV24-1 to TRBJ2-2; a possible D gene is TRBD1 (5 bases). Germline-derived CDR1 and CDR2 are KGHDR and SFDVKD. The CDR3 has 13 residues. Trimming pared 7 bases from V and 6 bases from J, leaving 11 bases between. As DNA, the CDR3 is TGTGCCACCAGCGAAGGGGCGGCCGGGGAGCTGTTTTTT. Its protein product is CATSEGAAGELFF.

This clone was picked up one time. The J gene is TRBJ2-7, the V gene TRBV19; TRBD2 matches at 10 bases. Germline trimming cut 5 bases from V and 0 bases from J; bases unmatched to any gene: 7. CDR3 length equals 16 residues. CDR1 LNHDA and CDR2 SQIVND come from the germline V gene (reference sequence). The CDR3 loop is CASSLLAGGPSYEQYF. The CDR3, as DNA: TGTGCCAGTAGTTTATTAGCGGGGGGACCCTCCTACGAGCAGTACTTC.

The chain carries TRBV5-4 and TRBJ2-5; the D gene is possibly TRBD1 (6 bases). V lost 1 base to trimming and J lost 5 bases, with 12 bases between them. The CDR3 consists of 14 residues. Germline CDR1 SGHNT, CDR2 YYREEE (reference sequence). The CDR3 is CASSLRTVGETQYF. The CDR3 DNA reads TGTGCCAGCAGCTTGCGGACAGTAGGCGAGACCCAGTACTTC. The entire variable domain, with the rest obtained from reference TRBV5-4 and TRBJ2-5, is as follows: ETGVTQSPTHLIKTRGQQVTLRCSSQSGHNTVSWYQQALGQGPQFIFQYYREEENGRGNFPPRFSGLQFPNYSSELNVNALELDDSALYLCASSLRTVGETQYFGPGTRLLVL.

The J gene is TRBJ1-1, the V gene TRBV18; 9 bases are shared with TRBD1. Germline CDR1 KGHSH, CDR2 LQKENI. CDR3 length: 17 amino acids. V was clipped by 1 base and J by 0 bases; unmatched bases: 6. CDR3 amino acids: CASSPLGTGRMNTEAFF. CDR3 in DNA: TGTGCCAGCTCACCACTCGGGACAGGGCGAATGAACACTGAAGCTTTCTTT.

As DNA, the CDR3 is TGTGCCAGTAGTATCACAACAGCCTACTATGGCTACACCTTC. The encoded protein is CASSITTAYYGYTF. The chain links TRBV19 to TRBJ1-2; D unclear. The V and J ends lost 3 bases and 3 bases respectively, with 11 bases between them. Germline CDR1 is LNHDA and CDR2 is SQIVND (reference sequence). The CDR3 runs to 14 residues.

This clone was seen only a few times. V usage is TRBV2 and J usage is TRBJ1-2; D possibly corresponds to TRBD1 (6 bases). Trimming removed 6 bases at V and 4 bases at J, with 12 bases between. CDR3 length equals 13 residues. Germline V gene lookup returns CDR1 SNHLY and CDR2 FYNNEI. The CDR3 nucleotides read TGTGCCAGCAGCGCTGGACAGAGCTATGGCTACACCTTC. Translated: CASSAGQSYGYTF. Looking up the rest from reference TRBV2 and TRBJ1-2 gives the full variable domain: EPEVTQTPSHQVTQMGQEVILRCVPISNHLYFYWYRQILGQKVEFLVSFYNNEISEKSEIFDDQFSVERPDGSNFTLKIRSTKLEDSAMYFCASSAGQSYGYTFGSGTRLTVV.

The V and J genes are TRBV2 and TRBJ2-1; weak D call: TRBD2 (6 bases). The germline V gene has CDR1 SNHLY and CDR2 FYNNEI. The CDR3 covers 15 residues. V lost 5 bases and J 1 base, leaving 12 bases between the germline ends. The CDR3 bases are TGTGCCAGCAGTACCACACGGGGGTCCTACAATGAGCAGTTCTTC. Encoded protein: CASSTTRGSYNEQFF.

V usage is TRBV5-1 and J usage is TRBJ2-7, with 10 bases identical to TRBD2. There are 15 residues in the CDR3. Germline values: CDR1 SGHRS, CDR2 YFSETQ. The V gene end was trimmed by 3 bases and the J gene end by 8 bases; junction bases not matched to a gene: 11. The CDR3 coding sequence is TGCGCCAGCAGCTCGGGGGTGGGACTAGCGCCAAAGCAGTACTTC. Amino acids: CASSSGVGLAPKQYF.

The CDR3 DNA is TGTGCCATCAGCCTCGGGGGGGTCTCCTACGAGCAGTACTTC. Residues: CAISLGGVSYEQYF. The rearrangement uses TRBV10-3 and TRBJ2-7; 8 nucleotides match TRBD2. V was clipped by 6 bases and J by 0 bases; unmatched bases: 4. This CDR3 is built from 14 residues. Germline V lookup: CDR1 ENHRY, CDR2 SYGVKD.

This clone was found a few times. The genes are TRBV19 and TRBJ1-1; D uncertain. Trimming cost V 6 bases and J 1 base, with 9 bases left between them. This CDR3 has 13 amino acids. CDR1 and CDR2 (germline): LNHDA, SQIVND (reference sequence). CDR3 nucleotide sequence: TGTGCCAGTAGCGCAAACAAGAACACTGAAGCTTTCTTT. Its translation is CASSANKNTEAFF.

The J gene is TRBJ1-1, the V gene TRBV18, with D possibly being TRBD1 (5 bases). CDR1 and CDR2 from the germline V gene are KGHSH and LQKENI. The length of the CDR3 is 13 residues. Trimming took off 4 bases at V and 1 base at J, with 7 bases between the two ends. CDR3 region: CASSLGQNTEAFF. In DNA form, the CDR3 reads TGTGCCAGCTCACTCGGACAGAACACTGAAGCTTTCTTT.

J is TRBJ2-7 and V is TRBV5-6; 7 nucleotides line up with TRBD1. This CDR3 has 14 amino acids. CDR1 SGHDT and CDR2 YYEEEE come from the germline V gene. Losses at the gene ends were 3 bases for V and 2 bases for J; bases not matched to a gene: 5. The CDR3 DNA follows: TGTGCCAGCAGCTCCCTAGACAGGGCCTACGAGCAGTACTTC. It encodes CASSSLDRAYEQYF.

The CDR3 reads CASSFREGGSPLHF. The CDR3 DNA sequence: TGTGCCAGCAGCTTCAGAGAGGGAGGTTCACCCCTCCACTTT. The J gene is TRBJ1-6, the V gene TRBV7-9; no firm D call. The CDR3 totals 14 residues. Germline values: CDR1 SEHNR, CDR2 FQNEAQ (reference sequence). Trimming cost V 3 bases and J 9 bases, with 12 bases left between them.

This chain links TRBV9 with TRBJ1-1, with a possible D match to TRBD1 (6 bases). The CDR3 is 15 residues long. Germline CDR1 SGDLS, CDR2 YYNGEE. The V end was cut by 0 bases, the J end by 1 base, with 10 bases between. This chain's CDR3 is CASSVEGVRNTEAFF. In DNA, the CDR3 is TGTGCCAGCAGCGTAGAGGGGGTGCGGAACACTGAAGCTTTCTTT.

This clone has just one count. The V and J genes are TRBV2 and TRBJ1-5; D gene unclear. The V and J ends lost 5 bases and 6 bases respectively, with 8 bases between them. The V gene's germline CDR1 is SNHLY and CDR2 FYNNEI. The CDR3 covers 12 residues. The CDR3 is CASSLLSQPQHF. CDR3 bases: TGTGCCAGCAGTTTGCTAAGTCAGCCCCAGCATTTT.

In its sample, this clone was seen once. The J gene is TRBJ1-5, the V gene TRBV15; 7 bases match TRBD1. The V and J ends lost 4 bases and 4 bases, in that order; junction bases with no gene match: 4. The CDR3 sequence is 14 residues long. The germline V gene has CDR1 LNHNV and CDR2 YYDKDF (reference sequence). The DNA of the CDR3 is TGTGCCACCAGCATGATCAGGGGGAATCAGCCCCAGCATTTT. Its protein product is CATSMIRGNQPQHF.

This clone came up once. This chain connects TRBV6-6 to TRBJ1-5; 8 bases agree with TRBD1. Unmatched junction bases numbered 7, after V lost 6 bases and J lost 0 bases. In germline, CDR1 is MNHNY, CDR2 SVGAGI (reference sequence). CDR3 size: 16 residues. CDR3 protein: CASSRQGQNSNQPQHF. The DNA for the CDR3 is TGTGCCAGCAGCCGACAGGGGCAAAATAGCAATCAGCCCCAGCATTTT.

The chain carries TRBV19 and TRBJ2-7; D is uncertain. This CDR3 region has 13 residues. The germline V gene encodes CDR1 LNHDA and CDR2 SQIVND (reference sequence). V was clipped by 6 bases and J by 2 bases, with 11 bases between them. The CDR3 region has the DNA TGTGCCAGTAGGCCAGGATCAACCTACGAGCAGTACTTC. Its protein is CASRPGSTYEQYF.

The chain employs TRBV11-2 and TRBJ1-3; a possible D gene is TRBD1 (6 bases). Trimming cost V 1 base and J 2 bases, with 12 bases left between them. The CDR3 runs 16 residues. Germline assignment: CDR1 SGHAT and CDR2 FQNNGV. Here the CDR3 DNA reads TGTGCCAGCAGCTTAGGGAACAGGGACGCTGGAAACACCATATATTTT. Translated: CASSLGNRDAGNTIYF.

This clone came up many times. DNA of the CDR3: TGTGCCATCAGTGAGGGGGGGTCTGGCTACACCTTC. Amino acids: CAISEGGSGYTF. The gene calls are TRBV10-3 and TRBJ1-2; a weak D match, TRBD1 (5 bases). The CDR3 contains 12 residues. V was pared by 2 bases and J by 7 bases, with 8 bases between. Germline V gene data show CDR1 as ENHRY and CDR2 as SYGVKD.

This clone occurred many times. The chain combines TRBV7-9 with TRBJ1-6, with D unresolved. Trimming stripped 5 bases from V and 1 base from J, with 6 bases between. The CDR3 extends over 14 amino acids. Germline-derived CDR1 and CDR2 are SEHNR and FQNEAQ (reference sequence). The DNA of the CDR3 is TGTGCCAGCAGCCCGGAGTCCTATAATTCACCCCTCCACTTT. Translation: CASSPESYNSPLHF. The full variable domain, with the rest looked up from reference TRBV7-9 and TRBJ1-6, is DTGVSQNPRHKITKRGQNVTFRCDPISEHNRLYWYRQTLGQGPEFLTYFQNEAQLEKSRLLSDRFSAERPKGSFSTLEIQRTEQGDSAMYLCASSPESYNSPLHFGNGTRLTVT.

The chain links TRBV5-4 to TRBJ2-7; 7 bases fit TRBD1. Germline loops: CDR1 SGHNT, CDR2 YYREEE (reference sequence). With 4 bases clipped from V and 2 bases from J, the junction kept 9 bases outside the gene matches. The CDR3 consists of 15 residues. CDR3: CASSTGTVFPYEQYF. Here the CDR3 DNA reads TGTGCCAGCAGCACCGGGACAGTTTTCCCCTACGAGCAGTACTTC.

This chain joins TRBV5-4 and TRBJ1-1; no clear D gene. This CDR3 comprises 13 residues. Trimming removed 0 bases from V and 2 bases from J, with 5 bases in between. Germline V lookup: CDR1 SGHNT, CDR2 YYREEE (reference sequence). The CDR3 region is CASSLARNTEAFF. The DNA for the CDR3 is TGTGCCAGCAGCTTGGCCAGAAACACTGAAGCTTTCTTT. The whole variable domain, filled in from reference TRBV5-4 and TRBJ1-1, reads ETGVTQSPTHLIKTRGQQVTLRCSSQSGHNTVSWYQQALGQGPQFIFQYYREEENGRGNFPPRFSGLQFPNYSSELNVNALELDDSALYLCASSLARNTEAFFGQGTRLTVV.

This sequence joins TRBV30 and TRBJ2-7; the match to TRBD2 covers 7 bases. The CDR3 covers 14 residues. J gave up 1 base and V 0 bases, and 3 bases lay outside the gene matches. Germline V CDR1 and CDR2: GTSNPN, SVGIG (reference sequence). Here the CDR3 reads CAWSVRAGSYEQYF. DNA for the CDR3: TGTGCCTGGAGTGTTAGAGCGGGGTCCTACGAGCAGTACTTC.

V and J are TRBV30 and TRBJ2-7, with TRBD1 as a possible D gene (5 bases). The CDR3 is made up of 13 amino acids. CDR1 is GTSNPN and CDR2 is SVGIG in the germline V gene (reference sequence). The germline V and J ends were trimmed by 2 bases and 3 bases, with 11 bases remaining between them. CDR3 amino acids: CAWSIGRDYEQYF. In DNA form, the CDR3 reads TGTGCCTGGAGTATCGGCAGGGACTACGAGCAGTACTTC.